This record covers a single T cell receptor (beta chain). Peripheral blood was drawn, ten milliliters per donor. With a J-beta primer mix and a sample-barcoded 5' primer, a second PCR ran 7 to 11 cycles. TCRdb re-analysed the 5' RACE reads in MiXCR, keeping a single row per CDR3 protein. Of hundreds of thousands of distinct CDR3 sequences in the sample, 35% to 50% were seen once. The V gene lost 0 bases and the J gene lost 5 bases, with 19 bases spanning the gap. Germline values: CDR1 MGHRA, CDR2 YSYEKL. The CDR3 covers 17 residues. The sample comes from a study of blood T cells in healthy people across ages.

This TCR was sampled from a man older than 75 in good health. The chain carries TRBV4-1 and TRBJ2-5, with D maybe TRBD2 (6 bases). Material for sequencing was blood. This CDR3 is CASSQDSGLFHGETQYF. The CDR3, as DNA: TGCGCCAGCAGCCAAGATTCGGGACTTTTCCACGGGGAGACCCAGTACTTC.